These 25 T cell receptor beta chains share one sample of origin, sequenced in a study of blood T cells in healthy people across ages (dated by TCRdb to between 2014 and 2016). The method was 5' RACE. Sequencing was performed on an Illumina HiSeq 2500. A second roughly 6 to 12 cycle PCR used a sample-barcoded 5' primer and a J-beta primer mix. TCRdb reworked the public reads: Q25 trimming with fastp, MiXCR clone assembly, productive beta chains retained. Each entry merges the rows of one CDR3 protein and shows their most common DNA and genes. This sample has approximately 730,000 distinct CDR3 sequences in its table, and around half of those were observed once. The ten biggest clones cover 41% of the sample. Input material: blood. These receptors were collected from an elderly man in good health.

The chain carries TRBV6-5 and TRBJ2-3, with 15 nucleotides matching TRBD2. Germline lookup yields CDR1 MNHEY and CDR2 SVGAGI. V lost 4 bases, J lost 8 bases, and 10 bases stayed unmatched. The CDR3 has 17 amino acids. CDR3 in DNA: TGTGCCAGCAGTTTGGGACTAGCGGGAGGCCAGGCAAGTACGCAGTATTTT. This sequence encodes CASSLGLAGGQASTQYF.

The chain joins TRBV20-1 to TRBJ2-5; weak D call: TRBD2 (7 bases). Germline-derived CDR1 and CDR2 are DFQATT and SNEGSKA (reference sequence). The V end lost 0 bases, the J end lost 5 bases, and 16 bases lay between the germline ends. The CDR3 consists of 15 residues. CDR3 sequence (DNA): TGCAGTGCTAGAGAGGGGGGGCGCGAGGTGGAGACCCAGTACTTC. Protein sequence: CSAREGGREVETQYF.

The rearrangement joins TRBV7-9 to TRBJ2-1; 7 nucleotides match TRBD2. Germline V lookup: CDR1 SEHNR, CDR2 FQNEAQ (reference sequence). Germline trimming cut 4 bases from V and 4 bases from J; bases unmatched to any gene: 7. The CDR3 runs to 15 residues. This CDR3 is CASSSRTRPYNEQFF. In DNA form, the CDR3 reads TGTGCCAGCAGCTCAAGGACTAGGCCTTACAATGAGCAGTTCTTC.

This rearrangement joins TRBV20-1 to TRBJ2-4; unclear D gene. Trimming removed 1 base from V and 13 bases from J, with 26 bases in between. The germline V gene encodes CDR1 DFQATT and CDR2 SNEGSKA (reference sequence). The CDR3 is 16 amino acids. This CDR3 reads CSARASFGRLLDEQYF. DNA for the CDR3: TGCAGTGCTAGAGCCAGTTTCGGTCGGTTGTTAGATGAGCAGTACTTC.

V is TRBV27 and J is TRBJ2-5; D is undetermined. Germline lookup yields CDR1 MNHEY and CDR2 SMNVEV (reference sequence). This CDR3 contains 13 residues. The germline V and J ends were trimmed by 6 bases and 2 bases, with 10 bases remaining between them. The CDR3 loop reads CASRGTWQETQYF. CDR3 bases: TGTGCCAGCAGGGGTACCTGGCAAGAGACCCAGTACTTC.

This chain links TRBV25-1 with TRBJ1-4, with 12 bases matching TRBD1. This CDR3 is built from 14 residues. Germline V gene data show CDR1 as MGHDK and CDR2 as SYGVNS. V was pared by 2 bases and J by 10 bases, with 2 bases of the junction left unmatched. CDR3 protein: CASSEGTGGLKLFF. CDR3 nucleotide sequence: TGTGCCAGCAGTGAAGGGACAGGGGGCTTAAAACTGTTTTTT.

The chain has TRBV27 and TRBJ2-3; 10 nucleotides align to TRBD2. The CDR3 runs to 16 residues. Germline loops: CDR1 MNHEY, CDR2 SMNVEV (reference sequence). The J segment lost 4 bases and the V segment lost 5 bases, leaving 9 bases of the junction unmatched. As DNA, the CDR3 is TGTGCCAGCAGTGAGTTACTAGCGGGACTTTCAGATACGCAGTATTTT. Translating gives CASSELLAGLSDTQYF.

The V gene is TRBV5-5, the J gene TRBJ2-6; D is uncertain. Trimming removed 0 bases at V and 0 bases at J, with 7 bases between. Germline CDR1 SGHKS, CDR2 YYEKEE (reference sequence). There are 16 residues in the CDR3. CDR3 DNA: TGTGCCAGCAGCTTGGGCCCCTCCTCTGGGGCCAACGTCCTGACTTTC. The encoded protein is CASSLGPSSGANVLTF.

The sample holds a few counts of this clonotype. The V and J genes are TRBV5-5 and TRBJ1-2; D unresolved. The CDR3 spans 14 residues. V gave up 4 bases and J gave up 4 bases, with 14 bases separating them. Germline CDR1 is SGHKS and CDR2 is YYEKEE (reference sequence). The CDR3 is CASSARTATYGYTF. Here the CDR3 DNA reads TGTGCCAGCAGCGCGCGGACGGCTACCTATGGCTACACCTTC. Full variable domain (outside the CDR3, taken from reference TRBV5-5 and TRBJ1-2): DAGVTQSPTHLIKTRGQQVTLRCSPISGHKSVSWYQQVLGQGPQFIFQYYEKEERGRGNFPDRFSARQFPNYSSELNVNALLLGDSALYLCASSARTATYGYTFGSGTRLTVV.

As for this clonotype: The junction differs from germline at one of its ends, possibly a read error. V gene TRBV5-1 combines with J gene TRBJ1-2, with D perhaps matching TRBD1 (5 bases). The CDR3 is made up of 14 amino acids. Germline CDR1 SGHRS, CDR2 YFSETQ. The CDR3 DNA sequence: TGCGCCGGCAGCTTGGGAGGGGAGAACTCTGGCTACACCTTC. Its translation is CAGSLGGENSGYTF.

A few counts support this clonotype. This sequence joins TRBV14 and TRBJ2-1, with 9 nucleotides matching TRBD1. The CDR3 is made up of 16 amino acids. The V gene end was trimmed by 3 bases and the J gene end by 4 bases; junction bases not matched to a gene: 7. Germline values: CDR1 SGHDN, CDR2 FVKESK. CDR3 in DNA: TGTGCCAGCAGCCACGACAGGGGGGTGGGGTACAATGAGCAGTTCTTC. Translated, it gives CASSHDRGVGYNEQFF. The full variable domain, in which reference TRBV14 and TRBJ2-1 provide the parts outside the CDR3, is EAGVTQFPSHSVIEKGQTVTLRCDPISGHDNLYWYRRVMGKEIKFLLHFVKESKQDESGMPNNRFLAERTGGTYSTLKVQPAELEDSGVYFCASSHDRGVGYNEQFFGPGTRLTVL.

As to this clonotype: A much larger clone differs from this one at a single base, so this may be a read error. The CDR3 loop reads CASTGSHRYAYF. Here the CDR3 DNA reads TGTGCCAGTACGGGCTCACACAGATACGCGTATTTT. The chain uses TRBV5-5 and TRBJ2-3; no clear D. The CDR3 runs to 12 residues. Germline V gives CDR1 SGHKS, CDR2 YYEKEE (reference sequence). V shed 8 bases and J shed 14 bases, with 21 bases lying between them.

Comment on this clonotype: Relative to the germline gene, one junction end is altered; a read error may explain this. The chain has TRBV7-9 and TRBJ2-7; 7 bases align to TRBD1. The end of the DNA is better explained by TRBJ2-5, so the J call may be wrong. The CDR3 totals 14 residues. Germline values: CDR1 SEHNR, CDR2 FQNEAQ (reference sequence). The CDR3 sequence: CASSSGQYQGTQYF. The CDR3 bases are TGTGCCAGCAGCTCGGGACAGTATCAAGGGACCCAGTACTTC.

The gene calls are TRBV10-3 and TRBJ1-2; D remains unclear. The CDR3 loop spans 13 amino acids. V lost 5 bases and J 4 bases, leaving 11 bases between the germline ends. Germline V lookup: CDR1 ENHRY, CDR2 SYGVKD. The CDR3 nucleotides are TGTGCCATCAGTTCAGGACTCATCTATGGCTACACCTTC. It yields the protein CAISSGLIYGYTF.

V and J are TRBV5-1 and TRBJ2-1; 9 nucleotides align to TRBD2. The trim removed 4 bases at V and 9 bases at J, leaving 5 bases unmatched. This CDR3 has 13 residues. Germline loops: CDR1 SGHRS, CDR2 YFSETQ. CDR3 in DNA: TGCGCCAGCAGCCCGATTAGCGGGAGTGAGCAGTTCTTC. Translating it yields CASSPISGSEQFF.

This clonotype was seen more than once but under ten times. The J gene is TRBJ2-1, the V gene TRBV7-2; 7 bases are shared with TRBD2. This CDR3 contains 16 residues. Germline CDR1 is SGHTA and CDR2 is FQGNSA. With 1 base clipped from V and 7 bases from J, the junction kept 10 bases outside the gene matches. CDR3 in DNA: TGTGCCAGCAGCTTAGTTCTCGGCGGGAGTTGGAATGAGCAGTTCTTC. Translating gives CASSLVLGGSWNEQFF.

The chain is built from TRBV6-5 and TRBJ1-1; 7 positions match TRBD1. This CDR3 contains 12 residues. From germline, CDR1 is MNHEY and CDR2 SVGAGI. The J segment lost 9 bases and the V segment lost 5 bases, leaving 6 bases of the junction unmatched. CDR3 nucleotides: TGTGCCAGCAGTACAGGGGAGTTGAAAGCTTTCTTT. It codes for CASSTGELKAFF.

This clonotype occurred once. The rearrangement links TRBV27 to TRBJ2-3, with TRBD2 identical over 13 bases. CDR3 length equals 20 residues. Trimming took 7 bases from V and 3 from J; bases not matched to a gene: 19. CDR1 is MNHEY, CDR2 SMNVEV, per germline (reference sequence). CDR3 sequence: CASTLSTTSGGVIKTDTQYF. The CDR3, as DNA: TGTGCCAGCACCCTCTCCACCACTAGCGGGGGGGTGATAAAGACAGATACGCAGTATTTT.

This clonotype was seen more than once but under ten times. This chain connects TRBV3-1 to TRBJ1-2; D is ambiguous. The CDR3 consists of 11 residues. CDR1 and CDR2 from the germline V gene are LGHDT and YNNKEL (reference sequence). Trimming took off 0 bases at V and 6 bases at J, with 2 bases between the two ends. The CDR3, as DNA: TGTGCCAGCAGCCAAGATAATGGCTACACCTTC. This codes for CASSQDNGYTF. Full variable domain (missing parts from reference TRBV3-1 and TRBJ1-2): DTAVSQTPKYLVTQMGNDKSIKCEQNLGHDTMYWYKQDSKKFLKIMFSYNNKELIINETVPNRFSPKSPDKAHLNLHINSLELGDSAVYFCASSQDNGYTFGSGTRLTVV.

The chain links TRBV9 to TRBJ2-3; D unresolved. CDR3 length: 14 amino acids. CDR1 SGDLS and CDR2 YYNGEE come from the germline V gene. Deletions cut 1 base from V and 2 bases from J, with 8 bases between. CDR3 loop: CASSVRPITDTQYF. The CDR3 nucleotides are TGTGCCAGCAGCGTAAGGCCTATCACAGATACGCAGTATTTT.

This clonotype was seen a handful of times. Being one base from a much bigger clone, this may be a read error. The V and J genes are TRBV9 and TRBJ2-1; 9 nucleotides align to TRBD1. Germline values: CDR1 SGDLS, CDR2 YYNGEE. There are 15 residues in the CDR3. V shed 0 bases and J 10 bases; nucleotides not matched to a gene: 8. The CDR3 DNA sequence: TGTGCCAGCAGCGTAGGACAGGGGGTGGGTTACGAGCAGTTCTTC. This gives the protein CASSVGQGVGYEQFF.

The chain uses TRBV25-1 and TRBJ1-2; TRBD1 might be the D (6 bases). V was cut by 3 bases and J by 4 bases, with 15 bases left in between. There are 15 residues in the CDR3. From germline, CDR1 is MGHDK and CDR2 SYGVNS. This CDR3 reads CASSDDRTWGYGYTF. Written as DNA, the CDR3 is TGTGCCAGCAGTGATGACAGGACTTGGGGCTATGGCTACACCTTC.

Here the CDR3 reads CASSWGGLAVTSNEQFF. As DNA, the CDR3 is TGCGCCAGCAGCTGGGGGGGACTAGCGGTTACATCAAATGAGCAGTTCTTC. The V call is TRBV5-1, the J call TRBJ2-1; the match to TRBD2 covers 11 bases. There are 17 residues in the CDR3. Germline V CDR1 and CDR2: SGHRS, YFSETQ. After removal of 3 bases from V and 7 bases from J, the junction contained 12 bases not matched to a gene.

The rearrangement uses TRBV25-1 and TRBJ2-3; 10 bases are a match to TRBD2. From germline, CDR1 is MGHDK and CDR2 SYGVNS. This CDR3 has 15 residues. The ends lost 3 bases at V and 4 bases at J; junction bases unmatched: 4. The CDR3 is CASSDLAGAPDTQYF. The CDR3 bases are TGTGCCAGCAGTGATCTAGCGGGAGCCCCAGATACGCAGTATTTT.

In DNA, the CDR3 is TGCAGTGCCCCCCCGGGAAGCTATGGCTACACCTTC. It specifies CSAPPGSYGYTF. The chain carries TRBV20-1 and TRBJ1-2; D ambiguous. There are 12 residues in the CDR3. Trimming left V 6 bases short and J 4 bases short, with 12 bases between. Per germline, CDR1 DFQATT and CDR2 SNEGSKA (reference sequence).